This TCR beta chain was profiled in a study of T cell responses to AZD1222 COVID-19 vaccine. Study-wide results and caveats: Mostly white British, mostly female donors; authors suggested clonal diversity may be underestimated. Along spike, vaccine-associated CD4 TCRs were found throughout, with dominance at 160-218 and 743-854. At study baseline, merely about 6 AZD1222 recipients were seropositive.

The repertoire was sequenced with immunoSEQ multiplex PCR; TCRdb's copy has only in-frame clones and lacks some. This table has approximately 76,000 clones, about 89% appearing once. A word on this clone: The antigen is undetermined.

V was pared by 8 bases and J by 6 bases, with 13 bases between. This CDR3 contains 12 residues. CDR1 SNHLY and CDR2 FYNNEI come from the germline V gene. Sequences were derived from peripheral blood, sampled on day 0 of MenACWY control vaccination. The sequence derives from an adult in good health. The V gene is TRBV2, the J gene TRBJ1-2, with D maybe TRBD1 (5 bases). In DNA, the CDR3 is TGTGCCAGCTCAGGAACAGGCAATGGCTACACCTTC. This translates into CASSGTGNGYTF.